The sequence of this TCR beta chain was determined in a study of T cell responses to AZD1222 COVID-19 vaccine. Study in general: Recipients boosted at about 4 weeks or about 12 weeks are pooled.

Profiling relied on immunoSEQ multiplex PCR, and the TCRdb table lists in-frame clones only, not all of them. The repertoire holds about 97,000 clones, roughly 90% seen once, with over 2.5% in the top ten. The length of the CDR3 is 12 residues. Germline-derived CDR1 and CDR2 are MNHEY and SVGAGI. Trimming removed 7 bases from V and 4 bases from J, with 10 bases in between. On this clone: Its antigen is undetermined.

Points from the study as a whole: Regions 160-218 and 743-854 dominated among vaccine-associated CD4 TCRs spanning spike. Donors in the cohort were predominantly white British and more often female, and clonal diversity was possibly underestimated.

The TCR sequence derives from an adult in good health. This chain joins TRBV6-5 and TRBJ1-2; D unresolved. The material sequenced was peripheral blood, taken on day 0 of AZD1222 vaccination. The CDR3 DNA reads TGTGCCAGCACTAGCGACTCCTATGGCTACACCTTC. Translating it yields CASTSDSYGYTF.